Presented here are 29 T cell receptor beta chains from one specimen sequenced in a study of CD8+CD57+ T cells in acquired aplastic anemia. Previously, flow cytometry had revealed CD8+CD57+ cell expansion in the patients chosen for sequencing. Researchers used genomic DNA as the template to profile TCR beta VDJ and CDR3. TCRdb processed the reads anew with MiXCR; each CDR3 protein has one entry. This table has approximately 180,000 distinct CDR3 sequences, 48% appearing once. The sequenced material came from sorted CD4+, CD8+, or CD8+CD57+ T cells (not recorded which) from PBMCs. The receptors derive from a human donor with aplastic anemia.

About this clonotype itself: This may be a read error, as it is one base from a much larger clone. This chain connects TRBV6-4 to TRBJ2-2; TRBD2 is a possible D gene (6 bases). This CDR3 is built from 15 residues. The germline gives CDR1 MRHNA, CDR2 SNTAGT. CDR3 in amino acids: CASSLDGTNTGGLFF. CDR3 bases: TGTGCCAGCAGTTTGGACGGAACGAACACCGGGGGGCTGTTTTTT.

This clonotype was counted many times. The genes are TRBV6-1 and TRBJ2-7, with 7 nucleotides matching TRBD2. V shed 5 bases and J 2 bases; nucleotides not matched to a gene: 12. The CDR3 is made up of 16 amino acids. Germline V gene data show CDR1 as MNHNS and CDR2 as SASEGT. Here the CDR3 DNA reads TGTGCCAGCAGTTCCCCCGGGACTACCTTCCCCTACGAGCAGTACTTC. Translated, it gives CASSSPGTTFPYEQYF.

This clonotype was counted a few times. This chain uses TRBV11-1 with TRBJ1-6, with 8 bases that match TRBD1. The CDR3 runs 16 residues. Per the germline V gene, CDR1 is SGHAT and CDR2 is FQDESV (reference sequence). Trimming at V came to 5 bases and at J to 6 bases, leaving 9 bases not matched to a gene. This CDR3 is CASSLRTGNPNSPLHF. The CDR3 coding sequence is TGTGCCAGCAGCCTCAGGACAGGGAACCCTAATTCACCCCTCCACTTT.

This clonotype has at least ten counts. This chain uses TRBV24-1 with TRBJ1-2, with TRBD1 matching over 9 bases. Trimming at V came to 5 bases and at J to 7 bases, leaving 7 bases not matched to a gene. Germline CDR1 is KGHDR and CDR2 is SFDVKD. The length of the CDR3 is 14 residues. In nucleotides, the CDR3 is TGTGCCACCAGTGCCGCGGGACAGGGAGGTGGCTACACCTTC. It codes for CATSAAGQGGGYTF.

This clonotype was seen many times. V and J are TRBV2 and TRBJ1-6; D might be TRBD1 (6 bases). Trimming removed 6 bases from V and 15 bases from J, with 15 bases in between. The CDR3 contains 12 residues. Germline V gene data show CDR1 as SNHLY and CDR2 as FYNNEI. The CDR3 loop reads CASRGEGGRLHF. CDR3 bases: TGTGCCAGCAGAGGGGAGGGGGGTCGCCTCCACTTT.

The CDR3 protein is CASSIRTEGEETQYF. The CDR3, as DNA: TGTGCCAGTAGTATACGAACAGAGGGGGAAGAGACCCAGTACTTC. The rearrangement links TRBV19 to TRBJ2-5; D is perhaps TRBD1 (6 bases). This CDR3 region has 15 residues. Looked up from germline, CDR1 is LNHDA and CDR2 is SQIVND (reference sequence). V was clipped by 2 bases and J by 3 bases, with 13 bases between them.

The chain is built from TRBV20-1 and TRBJ2-7; D remains ambiguous. The CDR3 spans 12 residues. V was shortened by 4 bases and J by 5 bases, with 12 bases between the two germline ends. The germline CDR1 and CDR2 sequences are DFQATT and SNEGSKA (reference sequence). CDR3 DNA: TGCAGTGCTAAGTCCAGGTACCACGAGCAGTACTTC. It codes for CSAKSRYHEQYF.

The chain has TRBV3-1 and TRBJ2-1; 10 nucleotides align to TRBD1. Losses at the gene ends were 1 base for V and 8 bases for J; bases not matched to a gene: 5. The length of the CDR3 is 15 residues. The germline V gene encodes CDR1 LGHDT and CDR2 YNNKEL (reference sequence). Here the CDR3 reads CASSQVHGTGDEQFF. The CDR3 nucleotides are TGTGCCAGCAGCCAAGTGCACGGGACAGGGGATGAGCAGTTCTTC.

The chain links TRBV3-1 to TRBJ2-3; D not certain. This CDR3 is built from 13 residues. Germline CDR1 LGHDT, CDR2 YNNKEL (reference sequence). Trimming took 3 bases from V and 6 from J, leaving 10 bases between them. CDR3 nucleotides: TGTGCCAGCAGCCACTCTCATGGGGATACGCAGTATTTT. As protein: CASSHSHGDTQYF.

This chain links TRBV12-3 or TRBV12-4 with TRBJ1-5; 11 nucleotides match TRBD1. The CDR3 contains 17 residues. V dropped 3 bases and J dropped 6; count of bases not matched to a gene: 10. CDR3 in amino acids: CASSFRGQGASSQPQHF. CDR3 DNA: TGTGCCAGCAGTTTCCGAGGACAGGGGGCTAGTAGTCAGCCCCAGCATTTT.

J is TRBJ1-5 and V is TRBV2; D gene uncertain. The germline V gene encodes CDR1 SNHLY and CDR2 FYNNEI. The CDR3 sequence is 12 residues long. Trimming shortened V by 1 base and J by 11 bases, and 9 bases separated the two germline ends. CDR3 amino acids: CASSEEVSAQHF. The CDR3 DNA reads TGTGCCAGCAGTGAAGAGGTTTCGGCCCAGCATTTT.

On this clonotype: A read error may be the cause here, since a much bigger clone is one base away. V and J are TRBV5-6 and TRBJ1-2, with 8 bases that match TRBD1. Germline V gene sequence: CDR1 SGHDT, CDR2 YYEEEE. The CDR3 is 15 residues long. CDR3 bases: TGTGCCAGCAGCTTGGCCAATCAGGGGGCAGGAGGCTACGCCTTC. As protein: CASSLANQGAGGYAF.

The chain carries TRBV7-2 and TRBJ1-1, with 8 bases fitting TRBD1. CDR3 size: 15 residues. The V gene end was trimmed by 2 bases and the J gene end by 4 bases; junction bases not matched to a gene: 6. Per germline, CDR1 SGHTA and CDR2 FQGNSA. The CDR3 sequence is CASSLSWQGATEAFF. CDR3 coding DNA: TGTGCCAGCAGCTTAAGTTGGCAGGGGGCCACTGAAGCTTTCTTT.

About this clonotype: This may be a read error: a much more frequent sequence differs by one nucleotide. The chain recombines TRBV2 with TRBJ1-5; D not resolved. The V end was cut by 9 bases, the J end by 3 bases, with 9 bases between. Germline V gene lookup returns CDR1 SNHLY and CDR2 FYNNEI. The CDR3 is 12 residues long. CDR3 amino acids: CASQATNQPQHF. CDR3 nucleotides: TGTGCCAGTCAGGCCACCAATCAGCCCCAGCATTTT.

CDR3 region: CASSLGAYNQPQHF. Here the CDR3 DNA reads TGTGCCAGTAGTCTTGGGGCCTACAATCAGCCCCAGCATTTT. The genes are TRBV19 and TRBJ1-5; weak D call: TRBD1 (5 bases). The CDR3 totals 14 residues. CDR1 and CDR2 from the germline V gene are LNHDA and SQIVND (reference sequence). Trimming stripped 5 bases from V and 3 bases from J, with 11 bases between.

This clonotype has ten or more counts. CDR3 amino acids: CASSIAPSGSGEQYF. CDR3 DNA: TGTGCCAGTAGTATAGCTCCTAGCGGGAGTGGGGAGCAGTACTTC. V usage is TRBV19 and J usage is TRBJ2-7; TRBD2 agrees at 10 bases. V shed 1 base and J 7 bases; nucleotides not matched to a gene: 7. Germline assignment: CDR1 LNHDA and CDR2 SQIVND (reference sequence). The length of the CDR3 is 15 residues. Based on the CDR3 plus reference TRBV19 and TRBJ2-7, the full variable domain is DGGITQSPKYLFRKEGQNVTLSCEQNLNHDAMYWYRQDPGQGLRLIYYSQIVNDFQKGDIAEGYSVSREKKESFPLTVTSAQKNPTAFYLCASSIAPSGSGEQYFGPGTRLTVT.

V gene TRBV7-9 combines with J gene TRBJ2-7; 7 nucleotides align to TRBD2. CDR3 length equals 13 residues. Germline values: CDR1 SEHNR, CDR2 FQNEAQ (reference sequence). The junction had 4 bases not matched to a gene; V was cut back by 5 bases and J by 3 bases. The CDR3 region has the DNA TGTGCCAGCAGCGGCGGGAGAAACTACGAGCAGTACTTC. Translation gives CASSGGRNYEQYF.

This clonotype has ten or more counts. The rearrangement links TRBV19 to TRBJ1-1, with 8 bases identical to TRBD1. The CDR3 extends over 17 amino acids. CDR1 and CDR2 from the germline V gene are LNHDA and SQIVND (reference sequence). The V gene end was trimmed by 7 bases and the J gene end by 5 bases; junction bases not matched to a gene: 18. The CDR3 bases are TGTGCCAGTATCAACCAAAACGGACAGGGTACGATGACTGAAGCTTTCTTT. Protein sequence: CASINQNGQGTMTEAFF.

V and J are TRBV2 and TRBJ2-5, with TRBD2 matching over 15 bases. The CDR3 consists of 18 residues. V gave up 4 bases and J gave up 2 bases; unmatched junction bases: 8. Per germline, CDR1 SNHLY and CDR2 FYNNEI. The CDR3 loop reads CASSARIGTSGGQETQYF. Here the CDR3 DNA reads TGTGCCAGCAGTGCCCGAATAGGGACTAGCGGGGGGCAAGAGACCCAGTACTTC.

The rearrangement uses TRBV7-3 and TRBJ2-3; 12 bases fit TRBD2. With V trimmed by 5 bases and J by 9 bases, 3 bases remained unmatched. The CDR3 contains 13 residues. The germline CDR1 and CDR2 sequences are SGHTA and FQGTGA. This chain's CDR3 is CASSASGGATQYF. The CDR3 DNA reads TGTGCCAGCAGCGCTAGCGGGGGGGCGACGCAGTATTTT.

Turning to this clonotype: This likely comes from a read error, as the CDR3 has no conserved phenylalanine or tryptophan at its end. The chain couples TRBV10-2 to TRBJ1-3, with D possibly being TRBD1 (6 bases). CDR1 is WSHSY, CDR2 SAAADI, per germline. Trimming left V 6 bases short and J 4 bases short, with 13 bases between. The CDR3 totals 14 residues. CDR3 in DNA: TGCGCCAGCAGAGAGCAGGGGTCAGGAAACACCATATATTCT. Protein: CASREQGSGNTIYS.

The chain carries TRBV13 and TRBJ2-7; TRBD2 matches at 10 bases. The junction had 8 bases not matched to a gene; V was cut back by 7 bases and J by 5 bases. CDR1 is PRHDT, CDR2 FYEKMQ, per germline (reference sequence). The CDR3 covers 14 residues. The CDR3 sequence: CASNEREGPNEQYF. The CDR3 nucleotides are TGTGCCAGCAACGAGCGGGAGGGCCCCAACGAGCAGTACTTC. The variable domain in full, completed from reference TRBV13 and TRBJ2-7, reads AAGVIQSPRHLIKEKRETATLKCYPIPRHDTVYWYQQGPGQDPQFLISFYEKMQSDKGSIPDRFSAQQFSDYHSELNMSSLELGDSALYFCASNEREGPNEQYFGPGTRLTVT.

This clonotype was recorded at least ten times. The chain couples TRBV19 to TRBJ2-6; 8 bases agree with TRBD1. V trimming: 7 bases; J trimming: 0 bases; junction bases outside the gene matches: 8. The V gene's germline CDR1 is LNHDA and CDR2 SQIVND (reference sequence). The CDR3 covers 17 residues. The CDR3 loop is CASKKGQAVSGANVLTF. The CDR3, as DNA: TGTGCCAGTAAAAAGGGACAGGCGGTCTCTGGGGCCAACGTCCTGACTTTC.

This clonotype showed up just a few times. The chain couples TRBV2 to TRBJ1-2; the match to TRBD1 covers 11 bases. CDR3 length equals 13 residues. V was pared by 6 bases and J by 7 bases, with 4 bases of the junction left unmatched. Germline lookup yields CDR1 SNHLY and CDR2 FYNNEI. This CDR3 reads CASSGQGASGYTF. In DNA form, the CDR3 reads TGTGCCAGCAGCGGACAGGGGGCGAGTGGCTACACCTTC.

A note on this clonotype: Possible read error: a much larger clone is one base away. The rearrangement joins TRBV6-1 to TRBJ1-2; 7 bases align to TRBD1. This CDR3 contains 14 residues. Looked up from germline, CDR1 is MNHNS and CDR2 is SASEGT. V dropped 1 base and J dropped 7; count of bases not matched to a gene: 6. CDR3 in amino acids: CASSEEQGHGGYTF. The CDR3 nucleotides read TGTGCCAGCAGTGAAGAACAGGGGCACGGTGGCTACACCTTC.

The chain has TRBV6-1 and TRBJ1-4, with D perhaps TRBD1 (6 bases). The germline V and J ends were trimmed by 4 bases and 3 bases, with 12 bases remaining between them. This CDR3 is 15 amino acids long. Germline assignment: CDR1 MNHNS and CDR2 SASEGT. The CDR3 nucleotides read TGTGCCAGCAGTGCCCACAGGGCAGCTAATGAAAAACTGTTTTTT. Translating it yields CASSAHRAANEKLFF.

This clonotype was seen only once. The CDR3 loop reads CASRGVGSLNSPLHF. CDR3 bases: TGTGCCAGCCGGGGGGTAGGGTCCCTTAATTCACCCCTCCACTTT. The chain carries TRBV6-1 and TRBJ1-6, with a possible D match to TRBD1 (5 bases). Germline V gene lookup returns CDR1 MNHNS and CDR2 SASEGT. Between the trimmed V and J ends, which lost 8 bases and 6 bases, there was a span of 17 bases. The CDR3 runs to 15 residues.

This clonotype has more than one count but fewer than ten. The chain recombines TRBV10-3 with TRBJ1-1; D is unresolved. Per germline, CDR1 ENHRY and CDR2 SYGVKD. V dropped 10 bases and J dropped 7 bases, with 22 bases sitting between them. This CDR3 comprises 14 residues. The CDR3, as DNA: TGTGCCACCGTCGGAAGCAGTATACCTATTGAAGCTTTCTTT. Encoded protein: CATVGSSIPIEAFF.

The CDR3 nucleotides read TGTGCCAGCAGTTACTCCAGGAATCAGCCCCAGCATTTT. This translates into CASSYSRNQPQHF. The rearrangement uses TRBV6-5 and TRBJ1-5; no clear D gene. CDR1 MNHEY and CDR2 SVGAGI come from the germline V gene. This CDR3 has 13 residues. Trimming shortened V by 0 bases and J by 4 bases, and 4 bases separated the two germline ends.